This is a list of T cell receptor beta chains from one sample in a study of T cell responses to AZD1222 COVID-19 vaccine. The repertoire was sequenced with immunoSEQ multiplex PCR; TCRdb's copy has only in-frame clones and lacks some. Of about 140,000 clones in the sample, 85% to 90% were seen once. The sequencing used peripheral blood, collected 28 days after the second AZD1222 dose. The receptors come from an adult who received the AZD1222 COVID-19 vaccine. Each CDR3 is given with its conserved first and last residue. D genes are given only for firm matches. The listing skips clone size in some rows; elsewhere it reads once, few, many or a size class.

TRBV14	TRBJ2-2	.	.	CASSQEALPNTGELFF	TGTGCCAGCAGCCAAGAGGCACTCCCGAACACCGGGGAGCTGTTTTTT
TRBV6-5	TRBJ2-5	.	.	CASPRDRVETQYF	TGTGCCAGCCCCCGGGACCGGGTAGAGACCCAGTACTTC
TRBV18	TRBJ2-3	TRBD1	.	CASSQFGQGVDTQYF	TGTGCCAGCTCACAGTTCGGGCAGGGGGTAGATACGCAGTATTTT
TRBV29-1	TRBJ2-2	TRBD2	.	CSVRTSGGAAGELFF	TGCAGCGTCCGGACTAGCGGGGGGGCCGCCGGGGAGCTGTTTTTT
TRBV24-1	TRBJ2-3	.	.	CATSDLGRSDTQYF	TGTGCCACCAGTGATCTGGGGCGTTCAGATACGCAGTATTTT
TRBV7-9	TRBJ1-2	.	.	CASSLSFTYGYTF	TGTGCCAGCAGCTTATCCTTTACCTATGGCTACACCTTC
TRBV19	TRBJ2-6	.	.	CASSTTKAGANVLTF	TGTGCCAGTAGTACCACTAAGGCTGGGGCCAACGTCCTGACTTTC
TRBV5-4	TRBJ1-2	.	.	CASSSGARYGYTF	TGTGCCAGCAGCTCGGGGGCGCGGTATGGCTACACCTTC
TRBV11-2	TRBJ2-2	TRBD2	once	CATSRTSGGPGTGELFF	TGTGCCACCTCCCGGACTAGCGGGGGGCCGGGCACCGGGGAGCTGTTTTTT
TRBV3-1/TRBV3-2	TRBJ2-5	.	.	CASSQEAGLGTQYF	TGTGCCAGCAGCCAGGAGGCGGGGTTGGGGACCCAGTACTTC
TRBV5-1	TRBJ2-1	TRBD2	.	CASSPYSSGSSYNEQFF	TGCGCCAGCAGCCCTTACTCCAGCGGGAGCTCCTACAATGAGCAGTTCTTC
TRBV19	TRBJ1-5	.	.	CASTLKAATNQPQHF	TGTGCCAGTACCCTAAAGGCTGCGACCAATCAGCCCCAGCATTTT
TRBV6-1	TRBJ2-7	TRBD1	once	CASSEARDRWYEQYF	TGTGCCAGCAGTGAAGCGCGGGACAGGTGGTACGAGCAGTACTTC
TRBV5-1	TRBJ2-1	.	.	CASSLLGGANNEQFF	TGCGCCAGCAGCTTATTGGGGGGAGCTAACAATGAGCAGTTCTTC
TRBV7-9	TRBJ1-4	TRBD1	once	CASSLAPDREREKLFF	TGTGCCAGCAGCTTAGCGCCGGACAGGGAGCGCGAAAAACTGTTTTTT
TRBV3-1/TRBV3-2	TRBJ1-2	.	.	CASSQGRGAVEGYTF	TGTGCCAGCAGCCAAGGCCGAGGGGCTGTGGAGGGCTACACCTTC
TRBV28	TRBJ1-5	TRBD1	.	CASRRQGGNNQPQHF	TGTGCCAGCAGAAGACAGGGAGGAAACAATCAGCCCCAGCATTTT
TRBV5-6	TRBJ2-5	TRBD2	.	CASSLELAGPQETQYF	TGTGCCAGCAGCTTGGAACTAGCGGGGCCTCAAGAGACCCAGTACTTC
TRBV13	TRBJ2-7	.	.	CASSLTRLGKGPRLEQYF	TGTGCCAGCAGCTTAACCCGATTAGGGAAGGGTCCGCGGCTCGAGCAGTACTTC
TRBV28	TRBJ2-2	TRBD1	.	CASRLKGTGNTGELFF	TGTGCCAGTCGTCTTAAAGGGACAGGGAACACCGGGGAGCTGTTTTTT
TRBV29-1	TRBJ2-3	TRBD1	once	CSVRGPGPDTQYF	TGCAGCGTTAGGGGGCCAGGGCCGGATACGCAGTATTTT
TRBV3-1/TRBV3-2	TRBJ1-2	.	.	CASSQGDSGLRYGYTF	TGTGCCAGCAGCCAAGGAGATTCAGGGTTGCGCTATGGCTACACCTTC
TRBV6-4	TRBJ2-3	.	.	CASSESGGRGRDTQYF	TGTGCCAGCAGTGAATCCGGTGGCAGGGGCAGGGATACGCAGTATTTT